This T cell receptor (beta chain) is from a study of tissue T cells after allogeneic stem cell transplantation. The study's findings and limits: Which tissue TCRs were alloreactive or antigen-specific was not determined. Some clones might be persisting host cells.

Comment on this clone: Its antigen is currently unknown.

Repertoires were generated with immunoSEQ multiplex PCR, while TCRdb's copy carries only in-frame clones and drops some. Among 20,000 to 30,000 clones listed, roughly nine tenths were seen once. The clonotype comes from a male donor aged 60 or older who later had graft-versus-host disease after an allogeneic stem cell transplant. The sequencing used blood, collected before transplantation.

CDR3 protein: CASGYYRGYEQYF. The CDR3 region has the DNA TGTGCTAGTGGTTACTACAGGGGGTACGAGCAGTACTTC. The J gene is TRBJ2-7, the V gene TRBV12-5; 8 bases align to TRBD1. This CDR3 is 13 amino acids long. V was pared by 4 bases and J by 4 bases, with 3 bases of the junction left unmatched. Per germline, CDR1 LGHNT and CDR2 FRNRAP.